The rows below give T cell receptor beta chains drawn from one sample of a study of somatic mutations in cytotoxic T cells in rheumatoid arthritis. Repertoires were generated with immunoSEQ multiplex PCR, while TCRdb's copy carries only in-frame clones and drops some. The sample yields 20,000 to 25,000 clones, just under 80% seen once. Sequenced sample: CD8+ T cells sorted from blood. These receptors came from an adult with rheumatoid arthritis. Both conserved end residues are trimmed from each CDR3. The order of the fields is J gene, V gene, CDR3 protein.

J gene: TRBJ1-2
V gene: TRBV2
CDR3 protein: ASSPQRTLYGYT

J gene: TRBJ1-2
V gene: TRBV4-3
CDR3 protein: ASSQDRGGPLYGYT

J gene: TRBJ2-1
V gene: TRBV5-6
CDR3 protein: ASSFASGRHNEQF

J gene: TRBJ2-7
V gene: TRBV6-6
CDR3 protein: ASSYSSYEQY

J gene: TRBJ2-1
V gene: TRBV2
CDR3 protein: ASSDWNEQF

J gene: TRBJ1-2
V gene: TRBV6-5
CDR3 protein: ASSWGQGGDYT

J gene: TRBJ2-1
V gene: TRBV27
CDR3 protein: ASRPRLAEPYNEQF

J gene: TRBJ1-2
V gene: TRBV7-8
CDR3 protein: ASSSGNYGYT

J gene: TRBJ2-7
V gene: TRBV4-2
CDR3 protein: ASSQGWEQY

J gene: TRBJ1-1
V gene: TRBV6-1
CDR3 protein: ASIRGNTEAF

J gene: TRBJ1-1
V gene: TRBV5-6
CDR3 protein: ASSPLGTGALNTEAF

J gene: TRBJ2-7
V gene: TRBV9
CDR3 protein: ASSVNRDRVSYEQY

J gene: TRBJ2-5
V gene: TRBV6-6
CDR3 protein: ASKGETQY

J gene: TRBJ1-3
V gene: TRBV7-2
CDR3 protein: ASSLERGPGNTIY

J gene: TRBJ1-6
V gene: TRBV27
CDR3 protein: ASSLDRGNSPLH

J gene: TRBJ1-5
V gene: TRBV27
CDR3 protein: ASSFHSFNQPQH

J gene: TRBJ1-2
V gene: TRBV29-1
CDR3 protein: SVEDRSYT

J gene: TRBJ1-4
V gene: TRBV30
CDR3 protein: AWGRGEKLF

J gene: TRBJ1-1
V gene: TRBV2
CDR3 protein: ASSDRAGTEAF

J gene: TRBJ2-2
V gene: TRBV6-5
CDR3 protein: ASSYSTGDTGELF

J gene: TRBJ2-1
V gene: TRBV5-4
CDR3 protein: ASSLGLAFEQF

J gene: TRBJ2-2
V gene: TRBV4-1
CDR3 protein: ASSPSRGGGTGELF

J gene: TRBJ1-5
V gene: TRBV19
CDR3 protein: ASSLIPMGNQPQH

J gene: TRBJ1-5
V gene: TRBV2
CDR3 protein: ASRAGYGNQPQH

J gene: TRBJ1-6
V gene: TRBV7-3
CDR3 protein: ASSLTYKNSPLH

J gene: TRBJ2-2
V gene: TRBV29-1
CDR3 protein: SVEQGYTGELF

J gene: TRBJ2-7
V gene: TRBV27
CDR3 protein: ASSSGQGFNEQY

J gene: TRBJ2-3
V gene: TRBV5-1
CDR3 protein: ASSFGNAGGSRDTQY

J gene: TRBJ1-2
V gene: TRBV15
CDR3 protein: ATSREGNYGYT

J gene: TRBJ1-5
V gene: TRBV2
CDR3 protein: ASSAGQGASNQPQH

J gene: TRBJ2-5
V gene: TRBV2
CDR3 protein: ASRGDSHQETQY

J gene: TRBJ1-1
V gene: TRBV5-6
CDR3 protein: ASSLWQGPKSTEAF

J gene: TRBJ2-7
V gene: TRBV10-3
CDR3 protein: AIRQGEAYEQY

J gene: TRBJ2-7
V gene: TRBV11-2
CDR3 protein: ASSWDRLEQY

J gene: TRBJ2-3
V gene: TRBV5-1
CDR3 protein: ASSLEVATDTQY

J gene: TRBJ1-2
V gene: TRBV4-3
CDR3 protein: ASSQGLAGGSYGYT

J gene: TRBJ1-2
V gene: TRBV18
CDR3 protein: ASSPGGSYGYT

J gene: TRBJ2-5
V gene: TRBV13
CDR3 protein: ASSSRDNQETQY

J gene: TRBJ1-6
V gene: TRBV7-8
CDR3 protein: ASSLAGEISPLH

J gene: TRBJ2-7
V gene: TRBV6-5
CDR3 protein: ASSYSGTGSYEQY

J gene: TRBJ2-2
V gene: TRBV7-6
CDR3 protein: ASSLERAGELF

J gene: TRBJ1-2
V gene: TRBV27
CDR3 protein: ASSFYVGDGYT

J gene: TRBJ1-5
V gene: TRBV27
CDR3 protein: ASSLSWQGNQPQH

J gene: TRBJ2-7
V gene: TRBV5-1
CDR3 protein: ASSPPGQWTGEQY